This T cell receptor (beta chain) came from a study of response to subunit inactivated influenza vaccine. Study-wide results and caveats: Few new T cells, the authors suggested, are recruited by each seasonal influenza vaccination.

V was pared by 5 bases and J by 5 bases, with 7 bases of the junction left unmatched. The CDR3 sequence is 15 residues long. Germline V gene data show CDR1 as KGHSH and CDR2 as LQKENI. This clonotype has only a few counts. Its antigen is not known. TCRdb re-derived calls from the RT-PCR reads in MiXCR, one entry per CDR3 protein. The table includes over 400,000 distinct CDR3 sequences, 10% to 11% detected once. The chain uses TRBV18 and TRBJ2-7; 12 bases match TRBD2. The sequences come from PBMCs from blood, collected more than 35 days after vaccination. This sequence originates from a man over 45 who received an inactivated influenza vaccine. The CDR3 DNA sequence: TGTGCCAGCTCATTGACTAGCGGGAGTGGACACGAGCAGTACTTC. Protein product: CASSLTSGSGHEQYF. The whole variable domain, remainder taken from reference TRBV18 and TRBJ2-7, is NAGVMQNPRHLVRRRGQEARLRCSPMKGHSHVYWYRQLPEEGLKFMVYLQKENIIDESGMPKERFSAEFPKEGPSILRIQQVVRGDSAAYFCASSLTSGSGHEQYFGPGTRLTVT.